This T cell receptor (beta chain) was recovered during a study of OX40 agonist ivuxolimab in advanced cancers. Study-level information: Hepatocellular carcinoma, melanoma, renal cell or head and neck cancer occurred in dose-escalation patients.

TCRdb's copy holds only in-frame clones and misses some; the assay was immunoSEQ multiplex PCR. The sample carries tens of thousands of clones, around two thirds recorded once. The CDR3 has 14 amino acids. CDR1 and CDR2 (germline): SNHLY, FYNNEI. Trimming shortened V by 2 bases and J by 10 bases, and 17 bases separated the two germline ends. Study-level results: Among the lowest levels of clonal expansion were found in partial responders at 0.1-3.0 mg/kg.

Concerning this clone: Antigen: not known.

Systemic immunosuppression or autoimmune disease history was grounds to exclude patients. The J gene is TRBJ1-1, the V gene TRBV2; tentative D call: TRBD1 (5 bases). The sequence derives from an adult with an advanced solid tumor such as melanoma, head and neck, liver or kidney cancer. The specimen comprised CD4+ or CD8+ T cells sorted from blood, sampled in a trial of the OX40 agonist ivuxolimab. The CDR3 DNA follows: TGTGCCAGCAGTGAAACGCCGGGACCCCAGGGAGCTTTCTTT. Its protein is CASSETPGPQGAFF.